What follows are 31 T cell receptor beta chains derived from one specimen sequenced in a study of identical twins. TCRdb recomputed calls from the 5' RACE reads with MiXCR, one row per CDR3 protein. The sample lists just under 550,000 distinct CDR3 sequences; 12% to 15% were seen once. The sample also formed part of further work on yellow fever vaccine responses in identical twins.

Sequenced input: CD4+ T cells sorted from blood. These receptors were collected from a woman aged 18-35 years in good health.

This clonotype has a handful of counts. CDR3 bases: TGCAGTGCTAGCAGCGGTCCTTCCTACAATGAGCAGTTCTTC. Protein sequence: CSASSGPSYNEQFF. This chain joins TRBV20-1 and TRBJ2-1, with a weak D call TRBD2 (5 bases). V lost 3 bases and J lost 1, with 10 bases in between. CDR1 is DFQATT, CDR2 SNEGSKA, per germline (reference sequence). The CDR3 loop spans 14 amino acids.

V gene TRBV5-5 combines with J gene TRBJ1-2; weak D call: TRBD1 (6 bases). Trimming took off 0 bases at V and 8 bases at J, with 11 bases between the two ends. Germline values: CDR1 SGHKS, CDR2 YYEKEE (reference sequence). The CDR3 runs to 13 residues. This CDR3 is CASSLEQGFGYTF. CDR3 DNA: TGTGCCAGCAGCTTGGAACAGGGTTTCGGCTACACCTTC.

This clonotype appeared a single time. V is TRBV6-5 and J is TRBJ2-1, with TRBD2 matching over 11 bases. Trimming removed 3 bases from V and 9 bases from J; junction bases left unmatched: 7. There are 15 residues in the CDR3. Germline V lookup: CDR1 MNHEY, CDR2 SVGAGI. The CDR3 reads CASSYISGGALEQFF. The CDR3 region has the DNA TGTGCCAGCAGTTATATTAGCGGGGGGGCCCTTGAGCAGTTCTTC.

The chain has TRBV20-1 and TRBJ1-1; maybe TRBD1 (6 bases). Germline values: CDR1 DFQATT, CDR2 SNEGSKA (reference sequence). The length of the CDR3 is 14 residues. Trimming stripped 5 bases from V and 0 bases from J, with 13 bases between. CDR3 sequence reads: CSAAHRAMNTEAFF. The CDR3 DNA follows: TGCAGTGCTGCTCACAGGGCCATGAACACTGAAGCTTTCTTT.

The rearrangement links TRBV11-2 to TRBJ2-7; D perhaps matches TRBD1 (5 bases). The CDR3 consists of 14 residues. V was trimmed by 2 bases and J by 4 bases, leaving 12 bases between them. Germline V gives CDR1 SGHAT, CDR2 FQNNGV. Here the CDR3 reads CASSLTRPGYEQYV. The CDR3 DNA reads TGTGCCAGCAGCTTAACCCGTCCAGGGTACGAGCAGTACGTC.

This clonotype was detected only a few times. This rearrangement joins TRBV29-1 to TRBJ2-5; D call uncertain. This CDR3 is 14 amino acids long. Trimming took 4 bases from V and 0 from J, leaving 12 bases between them. Germline-derived CDR1 and CDR2 are SQVTM and ANQGSEA. The CDR3: CSVAGQTYQETQYF. The CDR3 coding sequence is TGCAGCGTTGCGGGCCAGACGTACCAAGAGACCCAGTACTTC.

In its sample, this clonotype was seen a few times. The V and J genes are TRBV21-1 and TRBJ2-7. TRBV21-1 is marked as a pseudogene. CDR3 size: 14 residues. As DNA, the CDR3 is TGTGCCAGCAGCAAAGGGATCTTGTCCTACGAGCAGTACGTC. It is translated as CASSKGILSYEQYV.

This clonotype was observed a few times. V gene TRBV5-1 combines with J gene TRBJ2-7, with D perhaps TRBD1 or TRBD2 (5 bases each). The CDR3 sequence is 16 residues long. CDR1 is SGHRS, CDR2 YFSETQ, per germline. The V and J ends lost 2 bases and 3 bases respectively, with 18 bases between them. The CDR3 sequence is CASSFGRDGRDYEQYF. The CDR3 bases are TGCGCCAGCAGCTTTGGTCGGGATGGCAGGGACTACGAGCAGTACTTC. The whole variable domain, filled in from reference TRBV5-1 and TRBJ2-7, reads KAGVTQTPRYLIKTRGQQVTLSCSPISGHRSVSWYQQTPGQGLQFLFEYFSETQRNKGNFPGRFSGRQFSNSRSEMNVSTLELGDSALYLCASSFGRDGRDYEQYFGPGTRLTVT.

V gene TRBV20-1 combines with J gene TRBJ2-1; tentative D call: TRBD2 (5 bases). V was clipped by 2 bases and J by 5 bases, with 10 bases between them. Germline V gene data show CDR1 as DFQATT and CDR2 as SNEGSKA (reference sequence). The CDR3 length is 13 residues. The CDR3 DNA reads TGCAGTGCTAGAAAAACTAGTAACAATGAGCAGTTCTTC. Protein: CSARKTSNNEQFF.

This clonotype has more than one count but fewer than ten. The chain is built from TRBV13 and TRBJ2-6, with 9 positions matching TRBD1. The CDR3 is made up of 17 amino acids. V dropped 2 bases and J dropped 4; count of bases not matched to a gene: 6. The germline gives CDR1 PRHDT, CDR2 FYEKMQ (reference sequence). CDR3: CASSLLGQGVGANVLTF. The CDR3 region has the DNA TGTGCCAGCAGCTTATTGGGACAGGGTGTGGGGGCCAACGTCCTGACTTTC.

This chain links TRBV15 with TRBJ2-3; possible D gene TRBD1, 6 bases. The V gene lost 1 base and the J gene lost 10 bases, with 18 bases spanning the gap. The CDR3 consists of 15 residues. The germline gives CDR1 LNHNV, CDR2 YYDKDF (reference sequence). The CDR3 DNA follows: TGTGCCACCAGCAGAGGGGGGCCCAGCAATCCTCCGCAGTATTTT. Amino acid sequence: CATSRGGPSNPPQYF.

The J gene is TRBJ2-2, the V gene TRBV10-2; a possible D gene is TRBD1 (5 bases). V was trimmed by 6 bases and J by 6 bases, leaving 11 bases between them. CDR3 length equals 13 residues. Germline loops: CDR1 WSHSY, CDR2 SAAADI. CDR3 in amino acids: CASRTTVAGELFF. The DNA of the CDR3 is TGCGCCAGCAGAACGACAGTAGCCGGGGAGCTGTTTTTT.

Only a few counts were recorded for this clonotype. The rearrangement uses TRBV6-5 and TRBJ2-4; weak D call: TRBD2 (5 bases). This CDR3 has 14 residues. Germline assignment: CDR1 MNHEY and CDR2 SVGAGI. Trimming took 0 bases from V and 15 from J, leaving 18 bases between them. CDR3 sequence (DNA): TGTGCCAGCAGTTACTCGGGCAGCGGCCCCCACCCGTACTTC. Its protein product is CASSYSGSGPHPYF.

This rearrangement joins TRBV19 to TRBJ2-3; tentatively, D is TRBD1 or TRBD2 (5 bases each). This CDR3 region has 17 residues. Germline V gene data show CDR1 as LNHDA and CDR2 as SQIVND (reference sequence). V gave up 3 bases and J gave up 4 bases, with 20 bases separating them. CDR3 protein: CASSILGDPRGPDTQYF. The CDR3 DNA reads as TGTGCCAGTAGTATTCTTGGGGATCCTCGGGGCCCAGATACGCAGTATTTT.

The V call is TRBV5-1, the J call TRBJ2-3, with TRBD2 identical over 12 bases. The CDR3 has 17 amino acids. Germline assignment: CDR1 SGHRS and CDR2 YFSETQ. Trimming removed 5 bases from V and 2 bases from J; junction bases left unmatched: 9. The CDR3 nucleotides are TGCGCCAGCAGGAATGGACTAGCGGGAAGATCCACAGATACGCAGTATTTT. It yields the protein CASRNGLAGRSTDTQYF.

This clonotype was seen a few times. The chain links TRBV11-2 to TRBJ2-1; TRBD2 agrees at 12 bases. Trimming removed 0 bases from V and 9 bases from J; junction bases left unmatched: 6. CDR1 is SGHAT, CDR2 FQNNGV, per germline. The CDR3 has 16 amino acids. DNA for the CDR3: TGTGCCAGCAGCTTAGAGCCTAGCGGGAGGGCCAGTGAGCAGTTCTTC. Its translation is CASSLEPSGRASEQFF. The full variable domain, with the rest looked up from reference TRBV11-2 and TRBJ2-1, is EAGVAQSPRYKIIEKRQSVAFWCNPISGHATLYWYQQILGQGPKLLIQFQNNGVVDDSQLPKDRFSAERLKGVDSTLKIQPAKLEDSAVYLCASSLEPSGRASEQFFGPGTRLTVL.

This clonotype was found a few times. This chain joins TRBV7-9 and TRBJ2-2; 11 bases agree with TRBD1. This CDR3 is built from 16 residues. Germline assignment: CDR1 SEHNR and CDR2 FQNEAQ (reference sequence). J lost 5 bases, V lost 7 bases, and 9 bases had no gene match. CDR3 region: CASNPPGQGGTGELFF. DNA of the CDR3: TGTGCCAGCAACCCCCCGGGACAGGGGGGGACCGGGGAGCTGTTTTTT.

The V call is TRBV7-9, the J call TRBJ2-1, with 7 bases fitting TRBD2. The V gene end was trimmed by 3 bases and the J gene end by 6 bases; junction bases not matched to a gene: 14. CDR1 is SEHNR, CDR2 FQNEAQ, per germline (reference sequence). The CDR3 is made up of 17 amino acids. The CDR3 here is CASSLGGDSRMGNEQFF. Written as DNA, the CDR3 is TGTGCCAGCAGCTTGGGGGGGGACTCTCGGATGGGCAATGAGCAGTTCTTC.

This clonotype was detected a few times. The chain couples TRBV12-3 or TRBV12-4 to TRBJ2-5; TRBD2 matches 9 bases. The junction had 2 bases not matched to a gene; V was cut back by 8 bases and J by 4 bases. CDR3 length equals 12 residues. CDR3 sequence reads: CASGGRVETQYF. In nucleotides, the CDR3 is TGTGCCAGCGGCGGGAGGGTAGAGACCCAGTACTTC.

This clonotype was seen repeatedly, ten times or more. V and J are TRBV5-1 and TRBJ2-1; D unresolved. V was shortened by 1 base and J by 2 bases, with 13 bases between the two germline ends. This CDR3 is 16 amino acids long. Germline CDR1 reads SGHRS; CDR2 reads YFSETQ. The CDR3 coding sequence is TGCGCCAGCAGCTTGCCGAGACAAGAAGCCTACAATGAGCAGTTCTTC. It translates to CASSLPRQEAYNEQFF.

CDR3 DNA: TGTGCCAGCAGCACTAGCAGACAGAGCACAGATACGCAGTATTTT. Its protein product is CASSTSRQSTDTQYF. The V call is TRBV7-2, the J call TRBJ2-3; the D gene is possibly TRBD2 (6 bases). The CDR3 has 15 residues. With 5 bases removed from V and 0 bases from J, the gap between germline ends came to 12 bases. Germline assignment: CDR1 SGHTA and CDR2 FQGNSA.

The chain links TRBV12-3 or TRBV12-4 to TRBJ2-1; 11 nucleotides align to TRBD2. After removal of 3 bases from V and 8 bases from J, the junction contained 3 bases not matched to a gene. The CDR3 sequence is 14 residues long. DNA of the CDR3: TGTGCCAGCAGTTTGGGGACTAGCGGCGATGAGCAGTTCTTC. It is translated as CASSLGTSGDEQFF.

There are a few counts of this clonotype. This chain uses TRBV7-9 with TRBJ2-5, with a tentative D call TRBD1 (5 bases). Germline lookup yields CDR1 SEHNR and CDR2 FQNEAQ (reference sequence). V was cut by 5 bases and J by 5 bases, with 15 bases left in between. The CDR3 has 14 amino acids. The CDR3 coding sequence is TGTGCCAGCAGCAGCAGGGAAATTTCGGAGACCCAGTACTTC. Its protein is CASSSREISETQYF.

This clonotype was counted only a few times. The V gene is TRBV4-1, the J gene TRBJ2-1; 8 nucleotides align to TRBD2. The CDR3 runs 17 residues. In germline, CDR1 is MGHRA, CDR2 YSYEKL. J lost 2 bases, V lost 0 bases, and 6 bases had no gene match. The CDR3 nucleotides are TGCGCCAGCAGCCAAGAGGGAGAGCGGGGGCCCTACAATGAGCAGTTCTTC. Amino acids: CASSQEGERGPYNEQFF.

The CDR3 sequence: CSARGGRQGNNSPLHF. The CDR3, as DNA: TGCAGTGCTAGAGGGGGCCGACAGGGAAATAATTCACCCCTCCACTTT. This sequence joins TRBV20-1 and TRBJ1-6, with 7 nucleotides matching TRBD1. This CDR3 is built from 16 residues. J was trimmed by 5 bases and V by 1 base; bases with no gene match: 8. Germline CDR1 reads DFQATT; CDR2 reads SNEGSKA (reference sequence).

This clonotype came up a few times. V usage is TRBV4-1 and J usage is TRBJ2-7; D is perhaps TRBD1 or TRBD2 (5 bases each). This CDR3 is built from 15 residues. V was clipped by 2 bases and J by 3 bases, with 14 bases between them. Germline V gene lookup returns CDR1 MGHRA and CDR2 YSYEKL. The CDR3, as DNA: TGCGCCAGCAGCCAAACTCCGGGGCTTGTCTACGAGCAGTACTTC. The encoded protein is CASSQTPGLVYEQYF.

This chain uses TRBV27 with TRBJ2-7; 9 bases map to TRBD2. The V gene end was trimmed by 3 bases and the J gene end by 0 bases; junction bases not matched to a gene: 3. CDR1 and CDR2 from the germline V gene are MNHEY and SMNVEV (reference sequence). The length of the CDR3 is 15 residues. This CDR3 reads CASSFLAGTSYEQYF. The CDR3 DNA follows: TGTGCCAGCAGTTTTCTAGCGGGAACCTCCTACGAGCAGTACTTC.

This clonotype was found a few times. V gene TRBV12-3 or TRBV12-4 combines with J gene TRBJ2-1; TRBD2 matches 10 bases. J lost 6 bases, V lost 0 bases, and 2 bases had no gene match. This CDR3 has 15 amino acids. The CDR3 sequence is CASSLARLAGNEQFF. CDR3 nucleotide sequence: TGTGCCAGCAGTTTAGCAAGACTAGCGGGCAATGAGCAGTTCTTC.

This clonotype appeared a few times. This chain uses TRBV12-3 or TRBV12-4 with TRBJ1-1; maybe TRBD1 (6 bases). CDR3 length: 12 amino acids. Trimming cost V 5 bases and J 8 bases, with 12 bases left between them. CDR3 residues: CASSPRGAEAFF. CDR3 sequence (DNA): TGTGCCAGCAGTCCCCGGGGGGCAGAAGCTTTCTTT.

This clonotype was counted a few times. V gene TRBV5-1 combines with J gene TRBJ2-3; D might be TRBD2 (6 bases). The CDR3 totals 15 residues. V was pared by 2 bases and J by 6 bases, with 16 bases between. Per germline, CDR1 SGHRS and CDR2 YFSETQ. Here the CDR3 DNA reads TGCGCCAGCAGCTTTGGAGGGGCTAGCCTGGATACGCAGTATTTT. Translation gives CASSFGGASLDTQYF.

This clonotype has only a few counts. CDR3 coding DNA: TGTGCCAGCAGCTTTTACCGGGACAGGGAAAAGGTTAACACCGGGGAGCTGTTTTTT. Translated: CASSFYRDREKVNTGELFF. The chain employs TRBV11-2 and TRBJ2-2; 9 bases match TRBD1. The CDR3 consists of 19 residues. J gave up 2 bases and V 3 bases, and 13 bases lay outside the gene matches. Germline V lookup: CDR1 SGHAT, CDR2 FQNNGV. Full variable domain (rest looked up from reference TRBV11-2 and TRBJ2-2): EAGVAQSPRYKIIEKRQSVAFWCNPISGHATLYWYQQILGQGPKLLIQFQNNGVVDDSQLPKDRFSAERLKGVDSTLKIQPAKLEDSAVYLCASSFYRDREKVNTGELFFGEGSRLTVL.